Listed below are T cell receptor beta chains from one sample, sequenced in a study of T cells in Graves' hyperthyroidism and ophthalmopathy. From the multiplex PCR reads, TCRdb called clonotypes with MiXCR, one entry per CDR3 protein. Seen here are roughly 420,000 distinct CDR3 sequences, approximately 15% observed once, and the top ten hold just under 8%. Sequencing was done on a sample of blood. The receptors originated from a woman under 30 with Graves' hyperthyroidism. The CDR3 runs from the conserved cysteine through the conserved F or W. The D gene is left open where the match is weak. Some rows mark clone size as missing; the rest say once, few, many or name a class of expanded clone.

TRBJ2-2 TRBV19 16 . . CASSPTGRGPTGELFF TGTGCCAGTAGTCCAACGGGACGGGGGCCCACCGGGGAGCTGTTTTTT
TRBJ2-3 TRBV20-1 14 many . CSAGSGAQKDTQYF TGCAGTGCTGGATCGGGGGCCCAAAAGGATACGCAGTATTTT
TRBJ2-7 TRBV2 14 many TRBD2 CASSESLRGGEQYF TGTGCCAGCAGTGAATCTCTTCGGGGAGGGGAGCAGTACTTC
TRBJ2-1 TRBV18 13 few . CASSPQDYNEQFF TGTGCCAGCTCACCGCAGGACTACAATGAGCAGTTCTTC
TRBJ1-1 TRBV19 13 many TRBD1 CASSEQGITEAFF TGTGCCAGTAGTGAACAGGGGATCACTGAAGCTTTCTTT
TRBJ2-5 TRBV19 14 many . CASSATGLGETQYF TGTGCCAGTAGTGCTACAGGGCTCGGAGAGACCCAGTACTTC
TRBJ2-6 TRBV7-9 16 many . CASSPWGSPWANVLTF TGTGCCAGCAGCCCCTGGGGGAGCCCCTGGGCCAACGTCCTGACTTTC
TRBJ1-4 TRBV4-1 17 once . CASSQERGMATNEKLLF TGCGCCAGCAGCCAAGAACGGGGGATGGCAACTAATGAAAAACTGCTTTTT
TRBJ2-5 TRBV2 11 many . CASKEGETQYF TGTGCCAGCAAAGAAGGAGAGACCCAGTACTTC
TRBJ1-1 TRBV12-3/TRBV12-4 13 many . CASSLAQGTEAFF TGTGCCAGCAGTTTGGCGCAGGGCACTGAAGCTTTCTTT
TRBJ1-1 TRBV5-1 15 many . CASSLAPWQGLEAFF TGCGCCAGCAGCTTGGCCCCCTGGCAGGGGCTTGAAGCTTTCTTT
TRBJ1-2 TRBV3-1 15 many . CASSQAGTSIYGYTF TGTGCCAGCAGCCAAGCCGGGACCTCGATCTATGGCTACACCTTC
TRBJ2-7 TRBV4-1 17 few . CASSQEPPSVPGYEQYF TGCGCCAGCAGCCAAGAACCCCCCTCCGTCCCCGGGTATGAGCAGTACTTC
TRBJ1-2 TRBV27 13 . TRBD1 CASSFQGDRGYTF TGTGCCAGCAGTTTTCAGGGGGATCGTGGCTACACCTTC
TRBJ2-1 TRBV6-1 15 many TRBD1 CASRKLDRDRSSQFF TGTGCCAGCAGGAAACTGGACAGGGACAGATCCTCGCAGTTCTTC
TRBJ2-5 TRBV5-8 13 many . CAGTRDTQETQYF TGTGCCGGCACCCGGGACACCCAAGAGACCCAGTACTTC
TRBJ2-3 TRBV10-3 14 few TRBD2 CAIRTSGRADTQYF TGTGCCATCAGGACTAGCGGGAGGGCGGATACGCAGTATTTT
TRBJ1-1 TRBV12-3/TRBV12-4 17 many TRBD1 CASSPPTGTAWGTEAFF TGTGCCAGCAGTCCCCCCACCGGGACAGCCTGGGGCACTGAAGCTTTCTTT
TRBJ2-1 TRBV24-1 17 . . CATSDPFSRGSYNEQFF TGTGCCACCAGTGACCCCTTTTCCAGGGGATCCTACAATGAGCAGTTCTTC
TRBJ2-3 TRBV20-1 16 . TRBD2 CSAREASGGRTDTQYF TGCAGTGCTAGAGAGGCTAGCGGGGGGCGCACAGATACGCAGTATTTT
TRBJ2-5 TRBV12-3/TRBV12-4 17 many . CASSLGTGRWGQETQYF TGTGCCAGCAGTTTAGGTACGGGACGGTGGGGCCAAGAGACCCAGTACTTC
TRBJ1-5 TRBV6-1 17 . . CASSEALGAYSNQPQHF TGTGCCAGCAGTGAAGCGCTCGGAGCTTATAGCAATCAGCCCCAGCATTTT
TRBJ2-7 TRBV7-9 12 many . CASSLEVDEQYF TGTGCCAGCAGCTTAGAGGTCGACGAGCAGTACTTC
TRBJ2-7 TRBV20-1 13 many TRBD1 CSASRQGNYEQYF TGCAGTGCCAGCCGACAGGGGAACTACGAGCAGTACTTC